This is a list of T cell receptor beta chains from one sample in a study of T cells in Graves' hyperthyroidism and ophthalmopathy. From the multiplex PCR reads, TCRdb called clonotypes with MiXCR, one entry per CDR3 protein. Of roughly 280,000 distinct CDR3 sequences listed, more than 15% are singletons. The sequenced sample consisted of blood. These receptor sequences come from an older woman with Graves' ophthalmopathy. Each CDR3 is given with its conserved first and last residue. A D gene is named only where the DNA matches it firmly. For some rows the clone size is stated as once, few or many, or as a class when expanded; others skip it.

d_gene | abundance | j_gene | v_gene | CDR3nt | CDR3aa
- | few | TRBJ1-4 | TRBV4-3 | TGCGCCAGCAGCCAAGTCGTCGCCGGACCGGAATTACTAGAAAAACTGTTTTTT | CASSQVVAGPELLEKLFF
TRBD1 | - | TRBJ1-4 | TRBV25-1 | TGTGCCAGCAGCTTGACAGGGAGTAATGAAAAACTGTTTTTT | CASSLTGSNEKLFF
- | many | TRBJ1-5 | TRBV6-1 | TGTGCCAGCAGGGCTCCGGGTATCAATCAGCCCCAGCATTTT | CASRAPGINQPQHF
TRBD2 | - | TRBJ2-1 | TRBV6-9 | TGTGCCAGCAGTTACCTAGCGGGATACAATGAGCAGTTCTTC | CASSYLAGYNEQFF
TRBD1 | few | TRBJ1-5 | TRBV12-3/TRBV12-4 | TGTGCCAGCAGTGTCTCGGGACAGGGGATTCAGCCCCAGCATTTT | CASSVSGQGIQPQHF
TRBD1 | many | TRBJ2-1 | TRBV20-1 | TGCAGTGCTAGAGATCAGGGGACAGGATCCTACAATGAGCAGTTCTTC | CSARDQGTGSYNEQFF
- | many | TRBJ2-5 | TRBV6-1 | TGTGCCAGCAGTTTACCCGGCCAAGAGACCCAGTACTTC | CASSLPGQETQYF
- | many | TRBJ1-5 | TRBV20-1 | TGCAGTGCCAGACATGGATATAGCAATCAGCCCCAGCATTTT | CSARHGYSNQPQHF
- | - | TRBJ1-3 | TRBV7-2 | TGTGCCAGCAGCTTAGGGGGAGGCTCTGGAAACACCATATATTTT | CASSLGGGSGNTIYF
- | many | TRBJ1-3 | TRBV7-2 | TGTGCCAGCAGTCCCGCCGGGGGTCCCGGAAACACCATATATTTT | CASSPAGGPGNTIYF
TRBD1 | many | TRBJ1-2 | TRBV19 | TGTGCCAGTAGTCCTATTCGGGACAGCCCTTCCTATGGCTACACCTTC | CASSPIRDSPSYGYTF
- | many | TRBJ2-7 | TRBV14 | TGTGCCAGCAGCCAAGGGTCCGGGGACGAGCAGTACTTC | CASSQGSGDEQYF
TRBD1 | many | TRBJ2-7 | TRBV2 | TGTGCCACCAACCTGGACAGGGGGCTCAACGAGCAGTACTTC | CATNLDRGLNEQYF
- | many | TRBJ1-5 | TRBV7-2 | TGTGCCAGCAGCTTAGGTGACCGGACGGGCAATCAGCCCCAGCATTTT | CASSLGDRTGNQPQHF
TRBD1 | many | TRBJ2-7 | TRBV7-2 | TGTGCCAGCAGCCCGCGGACAGGGGACGCCTACGAGCAGTACTTC | CASSPRTGDAYEQYF
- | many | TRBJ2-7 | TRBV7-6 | TGTGCCAGCAGCCGCGGCGCTGGGGGTACCCACGAGCAGTACTTC | CASSRGAGGTHEQYF
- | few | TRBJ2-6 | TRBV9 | TGTGCCAGCAGCTTACGACAAAACTCTGGGGCCAACGTCCTGACTTTC | CASSLRQNSGANVLTF
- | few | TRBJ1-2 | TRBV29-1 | TGCAGCGTTCTAACAGGGTGGGACTATGGCTACACCTTC | CSVLTGWDYGYTF
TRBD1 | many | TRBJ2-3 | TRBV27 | TGTGCCAGCAGTCAACGACAGGGCACGACGCAGTATTTT | CASSQRQGTTQYF
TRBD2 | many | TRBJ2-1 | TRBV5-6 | TGTGCCAGCAGCTTGGGGCCTAGCGGGAACAATGAGCAGTTCTTC | CASSLGPSGNNEQFF
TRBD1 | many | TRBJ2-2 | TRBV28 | TGTGCCAGCGAGGGGTATCCGGGACAGGGTGTTCGAGTGGGGGAGCTGTTTTTT | CASEGYPGQGVRVGELFF
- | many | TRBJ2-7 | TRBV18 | TGTGCCAGCTCACCATCGGGCGGGAAGTACGAGCAGTACTTC | CASSPSGGKYEQYF
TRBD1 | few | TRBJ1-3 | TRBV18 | TGTGCCAGCTCAGAGACTACAGGGGCTGGAAACACCATATATTTT | CASSETTGAGNTIYF
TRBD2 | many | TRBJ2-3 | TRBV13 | TGTGCCAGCATAGAAGCGGGGGGACCAGGAAATACGCAGTATTTT | CASIEAGGPGNTQYF
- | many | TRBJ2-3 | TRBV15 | TGTGCCACCAGCAGAGAGACGGGGGTTCTGCCAGATACGCAGTATTTT | CATSRETGVLPDTQYF
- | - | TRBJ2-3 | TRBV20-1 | TGCAGTGCTAGCAGGCGTGACCTCACAGATACGCAGTATTTT | CSASRRDLTDTQYF
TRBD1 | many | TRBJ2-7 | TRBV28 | TGTGCCAGCAGCGTATCGCAGGGGGAAGGCTACGAGCAGTACTTC | CASSVSQGEGYEQYF
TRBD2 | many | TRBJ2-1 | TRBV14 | TGTGCCAGCAGCGATGGGACTAGCGGGAGTCCCTACAATGAGCAGTTCTTC | CASSDGTSGSPYNEQFF
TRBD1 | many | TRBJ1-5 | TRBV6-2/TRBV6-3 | TGTGCCAGCAGTCCGACCCGGACAGGGGGCCGAAATCAGCCCCAGCATTTT | CASSPTRTGGRNQPQHF
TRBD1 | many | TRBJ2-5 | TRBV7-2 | TGTGCCAGCAGCTTAGCCAGGGGGGAGACCCAGTACTTC | CASSLARGETQYF
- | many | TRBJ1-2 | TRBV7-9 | TGTGCCAGCACCCCAGGGCCCGCTAACTATGGCTACACCTTC | CASTPGPANYGYTF
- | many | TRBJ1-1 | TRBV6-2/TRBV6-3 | TGTGCCAGCGATTACTCGGGACACATGAACACTGAAGCTTTCTTT | CASDYSGHMNTEAFF
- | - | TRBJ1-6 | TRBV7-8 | TGTGCCAGCAGCTTAATGGGCAGCCTTAAATCACCCCTCCACTTT | CASSLMGSLKSPLHF
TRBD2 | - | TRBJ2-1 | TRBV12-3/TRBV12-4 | TGTGCCAGCACTCCCCCCCCGGGACTAGCGGGGGGTAATGAGCAGTTCTTC | CASTPPPGLAGGNEQFF
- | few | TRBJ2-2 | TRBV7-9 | TGTGCCAGCAGCTCCTCCTCCCGGCTTTACGTCGGGGAGCTGTTTTTT | CASSSSSRLYVGELFF
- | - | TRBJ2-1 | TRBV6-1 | TGTGCCAGCAGTGAAGCAGGGGGGGGCGGTGAGCAGTTCTTC | CASSEAGGGGEQFF
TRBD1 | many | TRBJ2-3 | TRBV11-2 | TGTGCCAGCGGACGGGACAGTTACACAGATACGCAGTATTTT | CASGRDSYTDTQYF
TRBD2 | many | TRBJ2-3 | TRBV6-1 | TGTGCCAGCAGCTATACTCCTAGCGGGGGGTCTAGCACAGATACGCAGTATTTT | CASSYTPSGGSSTDTQYF
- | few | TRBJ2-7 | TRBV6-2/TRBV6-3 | TGTGCCAGCGGGTGGAACAGGGCCCGCGAGCAGTACTTC | CASGWNRAREQYF
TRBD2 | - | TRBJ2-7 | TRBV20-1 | TGCAGTGCTGGGGTGGGTAGCGGGAGGTCGCCCTACGAGCAGTACTTC | CSAGVGSGRSPYEQYF
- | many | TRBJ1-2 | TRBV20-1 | TGCAGTGCTGCTCCGTACACAAGTCCTTATGGCTACACCTTC | CSAAPYTSPYGYTF
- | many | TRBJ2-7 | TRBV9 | TGTGCCAGCAGCGCCGGGGGAGGGGGCTCCGAGCAGTACTTC | CASSAGGGGSEQYF
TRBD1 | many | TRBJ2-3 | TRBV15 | TGTGCCACCAGCAGAGAGGGACAGCCCACAGATACGCAGTATTTT | CATSREGQPTDTQYF
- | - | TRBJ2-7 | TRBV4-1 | TGCGCCAGCAGCCGGGGCCCGGGGGACTTCTCCTACGAGCAGTACTTC | CASSRGPGDFSYEQYF
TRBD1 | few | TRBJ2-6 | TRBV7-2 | TGTGCCAGCAGCTTACGTCGGGCAGGGGGCGGACTCCCTGGGGCCAACGTCCTGACTTTC | CASSLRRAGGGLPGANVLTF
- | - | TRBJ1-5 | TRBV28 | TGTGCCAGCAGTCCGGACAAATACAATCAGCCCCAGCATTTT | CASSPDKYNQPQHF
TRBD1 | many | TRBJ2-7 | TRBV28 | TGTGCCAGCAGTCCGGGACAGGGGACACGCGAGCAGTACTTC | CASSPGQGTREQYF
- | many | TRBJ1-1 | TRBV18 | TGTGCCAGCTCACATACCCGGCCAGGGTTGAACACTGAAGCTTTCTTT | CASSHTRPGLNTEAFF